Shown below are 32 T cell receptor beta chains from a single sample sequenced in a study of T cells after yellow fever vaccination. TCRdb called the 5' RACE reads again in MiXCR, with one record for every CDR3 protein. The data show fewer than 450,000 distinct CDR3 sequences, roughly 8.6% seen once. The sequences come from PBMCs, collected roughly 47 days after the first yellow fever vaccination. These receptors originate from a young man who received the YFV17D yellow fever vaccine.

This clonotype has a single count. The chain carries TRBV30 and TRBJ1-2, with TRBD1 matching 8 bases. CDR1 is GTSNPN and CDR2 is SVGIG in the germline V gene (reference sequence). V lost 3 bases and J lost 7; bases outside the gene matches: 10. The CDR3 contains 14 residues. CDR3: CAWRRTGSAAGYTF. The CDR3 nucleotides are TGTGCCTGGAGAAGGACAGGGTCAGCGGCTGGCTACACCTTC. The full variable domain, with the rest looked up from reference TRBV30 and TRBJ1-2, is SQTIHQWPATLVQPVGSPLSLECTVEGTSNPNLYWYRQAAGRGLQLLFYSVGIGQISSEVPQNLSASRPQDRQFILSSKKLLLSDSGFYLCAWRRTGSAAGYTFGSGTRLTVV.

This clonotype has only a few counts. The genes are TRBV11-2 and TRBJ1-4; 7 bases are a match to TRBD1. Germline assignment: CDR1 SGHAT and CDR2 FQNNGV. V lost 6 bases to trimming and J lost 4 bases; unmatched junction nucleotides: 11. This CDR3 region has 16 residues. The CDR3 here is CASSQGGFVDNEKLFF. The CDR3 DNA reads as TGTGCCAGCAGTCAGGGGGGTTTTGTGGATAATGAAAAACTGTTTTTT.

This clonotype has a handful of counts. J is TRBJ1-5 and V is TRBV5-1, with D tentatively TRBD1 (5 bases). Trimming took 0 bases from V and 6 from J, leaving 13 bases between them. Germline lookup yields CDR1 SGHRS and CDR2 YFSETQ. The CDR3 runs to 15 residues. The CDR3 nucleotides are TGCGCCAGCAGCTTGGTGTCAGGGTTAGGTCAGCCCCAGCATTTT. The encoded protein is CASSLVSGLGQPQHF.

The chain employs TRBV11-2 and TRBJ2-6; D is possibly TRBD2 (7 bases). V lost 2 bases and J lost 0, with 14 bases in between. This CDR3 comprises 18 residues. Germline CDR1 reads SGHAT; CDR2 reads FQNNGV. As DNA, the CDR3 is TGTGCCAGCAGCTTACGGTGGGGGGGCCCCTCTGGGGCCAACGTCCTGACTTTC. Amino acids: CASSLRWGGPSGANVLTF.

The V call is TRBV3-1, the J call TRBJ1-6, with 9 bases that match TRBD1. There are 15 residues in the CDR3. V shed 5 bases, J shed 13 bases, and the junction held 12 bases outside the gene matches. CDR1 is LGHDT and CDR2 is YNNKEL in the germline V gene (reference sequence). CDR3 protein: CASSSRQGERIPLHF. CDR3 bases: TGTGCCAGCAGCTCCCGACAGGGGGAGAGAATCCCCCTCCACTTT.

This clonotype was counted only a few times. The chain uses TRBV7-2 and TRBJ1-1, with a tentative D call TRBD1 (6 bases). The CDR3 runs to 15 residues. The V end lost 3 bases, the J end lost 5 bases, and 16 bases lay between the germline ends. Germline assignment: CDR1 SGHTA and CDR2 FQGNSA. The CDR3 nucleotides are TGTGCCAGCAGCTTTCTAACAGGGCAGGGGACTGAAGCTTTCTTT. This codes for CASSFLTGQGTEAFF. The whole variable domain, filled in from reference TRBV7-2 and TRBJ1-1, reads GAGVSQSPSNKVTEKGKDVELRCDPISGHTALYWYRQSLGQGLEFLIYFQGNSAPDKSGLPSDRFSAERTGGSVSTLTIQRTQQEDSAVYLCASSFLTGQGTEAFFGQGTRLTVV.

The chain employs TRBV4-1 and TRBJ2-7, with 8 bases identical to TRBD1. This CDR3 spans 14 amino acids. Germline loops: CDR1 MGHRA, CDR2 YSYEKL. The junction had 2 bases not matched to a gene; V was cut back by 4 bases and J by 0 bases. The CDR3 region has the DNA TGCGCCAGCAGCCCCAGGGGGCTCTCCTACGAGCAGTACTTC. Its translation is CASSPRGLSYEQYF.

V and J are TRBV20-1 and TRBJ2-3; D might be TRBD1 or TRBD2, each matching 6 bases. The CDR3 runs to 15 residues. The germline CDR1 and CDR2 sequences are DFQATT and SNEGSKA (reference sequence). V dropped 3 bases and J dropped 6 bases, with 19 bases sitting between them. The DNA for the CDR3 is TGCAGTGCTAGGGACTTCGGGGGCCCGGGGGATACGCAGTATTTT. Translation gives CSARDFGGPGDTQYF.

The chain joins TRBV12-3 or TRBV12-4 to TRBJ2-7; 10 bases are shared with TRBD1. V lost 3 bases, J lost 5 bases, and 7 bases stayed unmatched. The CDR3 spans 15 residues. The CDR3 nucleotides read TGTGCCAGCAGTTTTCGGGACAGGGGAATCGACGAGCAGTACGTC. Amino acid sequence: CASSFRDRGIDEQYV.

This clonotype has just a few counts. This sequence joins TRBV20-1 and TRBJ1-3; D remains unclear. Germline-derived CDR1 and CDR2 are DFQATT and SNEGSKA (reference sequence). Trimming left V 0 bases short and J 0 bases short, with 12 bases between. This CDR3 spans 16 amino acids. The CDR3 DNA reads TGCAGTGCTAGAGATCGGTCTATCTTCTCTGGAAACACCATATATTTT. This encodes CSARDRSIFSGNTIYF.

CDR3 sequence reads: CASSEPGRGQPQHF. The CDR3 DNA reads as TGCGCCAGCAGTGAACCAGGTCGAGGACAGCCCCAGCATTTT. This chain joins TRBV10-2 and TRBJ1-5, with D uncertain. The V gene's germline CDR1 is WSHSY and CDR2 SAAADI. This CDR3 spans 14 amino acids. V shed 3 bases and J shed 7 bases, with 13 bases lying between them.

This clonotype appeared a few times. V gene TRBV24-1 combines with J gene TRBJ2-3; unclear D gene. This CDR3 is built from 15 residues. V lost 3 bases, J lost 1 base, and 10 bases lay in between. CDR1 KGHDR and CDR2 SFDVKD come from the germline V gene. For the CDR3, the DNA is TGTGCCACCAGTGATGCATCGGTTCGCACAGATACGCAGTATTTT. Its translation is CATSDASVRTDTQYF.

This clonotype was seen only a few times. This chain joins TRBV6-2 or TRBV6-3 and TRBJ1-5; no clear D. This CDR3 is 14 amino acids long. Per the germline V gene, CDR1 is MNHEY and CDR2 is SVGEGT. V lost 6 bases and J 0 bases, leaving 9 bases between the germline ends. The DNA for the CDR3 is TGTGCCAGCAGATCTAGTCCTAGCAATCAGCCCCAGCATTTT. Its protein is CASRSSPSNQPQHF.

The chain combines TRBV5-1 with TRBJ1-6; TRBD1 is a possible D gene (5 bases). Germline lookup yields CDR1 SGHRS and CDR2 YFSETQ. The CDR3 is 15 residues long. V lost 0 bases to trimming and J lost 7 bases, with 11 bases between them. The CDR3: CASSLGGPLNSPLHF. The DNA for the CDR3 is TGCGCCAGCAGCTTGGGGGGACCGCTCAATTCACCCCTCCACTTT.

This clonotype was observed a handful of times. The chain couples TRBV12-3 or TRBV12-4 to TRBJ2-3; D is undetermined. V was shortened by 3 bases and J by 2 bases, with 12 bases between the two germline ends. The CDR3 has 15 residues. The CDR3 loop is CASSFSTVPTDTQYF. As DNA, the CDR3 is TGTGCCAGCAGTTTTTCAACTGTACCCACAGATACGCAGTATTTT.

This chain uses TRBV20-1 with TRBJ1-1; D is undetermined. The V gene lost 5 bases and the J gene lost 2 bases, with 12 bases spanning the gap. The CDR3 is made up of 13 amino acids. Looked up from germline, CDR1 is DFQATT and CDR2 is SNEGSKA (reference sequence). The CDR3 loop is CSARSGFNTEAFF. CDR3 nucleotide sequence: TGCAGTGCTCGAAGCGGGTTCAACACTGAAGCTTTCTTT.

The chain has TRBV7-3 and TRBJ2-3; D remains ambiguous. The CDR3 length is 13 residues. V lost 5 bases and J lost 4, with 10 bases in between. Germline V gene lookup returns CDR1 SGHTA and CDR2 FQGTGA. In nucleotides, the CDR3 is TGTGCCAGCAGCCCGGGTCCGTCAGATACGCAGTATTTT. Translating gives CASSPGPSDTQYF.

The table lists this clonotype with a few counts. The J gene is TRBJ1-6, the V gene TRBV27; tentatively, D is TRBD1 (5 bases). The V gene's germline CDR1 is MNHEY and CDR2 SMNVEV (reference sequence). The CDR3 is 15 amino acids. The V gene lost 7 bases and the J gene lost 4 bases, with 14 bases spanning the gap. The CDR3 coding sequence is TGTGCCAGCATGACAGCACGGGATTATAATTCACCCCTCCACTTT. It yields the protein CASMTARDYNSPLHF.

The chain uses TRBV19 and TRBJ2-7, with D perhaps TRBD1 (5 bases). Germline assignment: CDR1 LNHDA and CDR2 SQIVND (reference sequence). This CDR3 has 16 residues. The V end was cut by 0 bases, the J end by 8 bases, with 20 bases between. In DNA form, the CDR3 reads TGTGCCAGTAGTATAGATCTGCTCAGGGTAAGGCATCAGCAGTACGTC. This codes for CASSIDLLRVRHQQYV.

This chain uses TRBV5-1 with TRBJ1-1, with 7 bases matching TRBD1. CDR3 length: 15 amino acids. CDR1 and CDR2 from the germline V gene are SGHRS and YFSETQ. The trim removed 4 bases at V and 0 bases at J, leaving 6 bases unmatched. CDR3 in DNA: TGCGCCAGCAGCCTCCGGGACAGCATGAACACTGAAGCTTTCTTT. It encodes CASSLRDSMNTEAFF.

This clonotype showed up just a few times. This chain links TRBV6-5 with TRBJ2-7, with TRBD1 matching 10 bases. With 2 bases clipped from V and 4 bases from J, the junction kept 5 bases outside the gene matches. Looked up from germline, CDR1 is MNHEY and CDR2 is SVGAGI. The CDR3 is made up of 15 amino acids. CDR3 in amino acids: CASSYGPDRGYEQYF. In DNA, the CDR3 is TGTGCCAGCAGTTACGGGCCGGACAGGGGGTACGAGCAGTACTTC.

This clonotype was seen a handful of times. The chain links TRBV12-3 or TRBV12-4 to TRBJ1-5; D might be TRBD1 (6 bases). V lost 7 bases, J lost 5 bases, and 15 bases lay in between. CDR3 size: 14 residues. CDR3 DNA sequence: TGTGCCAGCACCCCGGACAGCCTTTATCAGCCCCAGCATTTT. Translating gives CASTPDSLYQPQHF.

This rearrangement joins TRBV9 to TRBJ1-3, with D unresolved. V was shortened by 2 bases and J by 4 bases, with 10 bases between the two germline ends. Germline CDR1 SGDLS, CDR2 YYNGEE. The CDR3 loop spans 14 amino acids. CDR3 sequence reads: CASSVRATGNTIYF. In DNA, the CDR3 is TGTGCCAGCAGCGTTAGAGCCACCGGAAACACCATATATTTT.

This chain joins TRBV10-3 and TRBJ2-5; TRBD1 matches 7 bases. CDR3 size: 12 residues. CDR1 ENHRY and CDR2 SYGVKD come from the germline V gene. J gave up 0 bases and V 11 bases, and 3 bases lay outside the gene matches. In DNA, the CDR3 is TGTGCCCACGGACAGGACCAAGAGACCCAGTACTTC. It is translated as CAHGQDQETQYF.

This clonotype appeared many times. The germline gene is not matched at one end of the junction; a read error may be the cause. The J gene is TRBJ1-5, the V gene TRBV19, with D perhaps matching TRBD1 (6 bases). CDR3 length equals 13 residues. CDR1 is LNHDA, CDR2 SQIVND, per germline (reference sequence). The CDR3 is CASSTTRTDPPHF. CDR3 DNA: TGTGCCAGTAGTACGACCCGGACAGATCCCCCGCATTTT. The full variable domain, in which reference TRBV19 and TRBJ1-5 provide the parts outside the CDR3, is DGGITQSPKYLFRKEGQNVTLSCEQNLNHDAMYWYRQDPGQGLRLIYYSQIVNDFQKGDIAEGYSVSREKKESFPLTVTSAQKNPTAFYLCASSTTRTDPPHFGDGTRLSIL.

In this sample, this clonotype turned up a few times. This chain joins TRBV25-1 and TRBJ1-6, with D uncertain. Germline CDR1 MGHDK, CDR2 SYGVNS. The CDR3 spans 14 residues. Trimming left V 4 bases short and J 8 bases short, with 12 bases between. CDR3 sequence (DNA): TGTGCCAGCAGTGGGCGGGTGTTTCATTCACCCCTCCACTTT. It is translated as CASSGRVFHSPLHF.

This clonotype was found many times. The chain carries TRBV4-1 and TRBJ1-1, with 9 bases aligning to TRBD1. The CDR3 totals 16 residues. Germline trimming cut 4 bases from V and 0 bases from J; bases unmatched to any gene: 6. Germline V gene lookup returns CDR1 MGHRA and CDR2 YSYEKL. The CDR3 region has the DNA TGCGCCAGCAGCCCGGGACAGGGACCCATGAACACTGAAGCTTTCTTT. Protein: CASSPGQGPMNTEAFF.

V and J are TRBV6-1 and TRBJ1-1; D gene ambiguous. The CDR3 runs 13 residues. The germline V gene encodes CDR1 MNHNS and CDR2 SASEGT. V was clipped by 5 bases and J by 7 bases, with 14 bases between them. CDR3 bases: TGTGCCAGCAGTCCGTCTACGATCGGTGAAGCTTTCTTT. This sequence encodes CASSPSTIGEAFF.

In its sample, this clonotype was seen many times. This chain links TRBV4-3 with TRBJ1-5; 9 bases are shared with TRBD1. V was clipped by 2 bases and J by 4 bases; unmatched bases: 6. Germline lookup yields CDR1 LGHNA and CDR2 YSLEER. The CDR3 contains 16 residues. CDR3 region: CASSQRLTGGNQPQHF. CDR3 DNA sequence: TGCGCCAGCAGCCAAAGACTGACAGGGGGTAATCAGCCCCAGCATTTT.

Concerning this clonotype itself: This may come from a read error, since a much larger clone is one base off. The chain uses TRBV20-1 and TRBJ1-3; D unresolved. The CDR3 is made up of 15 amino acids. Germline V gene lookup returns CDR1 DFQATT and CDR2 SNEGSKA (reference sequence). Trimming removed 3 bases from V and 4 bases from J, with 16 bases in between. The CDR3 loop is CSARNTGAGGNTIYF. CDR3 sequence (DNA): TGCAGTGCTAGGAATACGGGCGCCGGAGGAAACACCATATATTTT.

This chain uses TRBV3-1 with TRBJ1-1, with D maybe TRBD1 (6 bases). Per germline, CDR1 LGHDT and CDR2 YNNKEL (reference sequence). The CDR3 has 16 residues. V was shortened by 5 bases and J by 1 base, with 17 bases between the two germline ends. CDR3 sequence (DNA): TGTGCCAGCAGCAAACACAGGGATCAGGGGAACACTGAAGCTTTCTTT. As protein: CASSKHRDQGNTEAFF.

This chain connects TRBV6-2 or TRBV6-3 to TRBJ1-2; the D gene is possibly TRBD1 (6 bases). The CDR3 is made up of 14 amino acids. The germline CDR1 and CDR2 sequences are MNHEY and SVGEGT. Trimming removed 6 bases from V and 7 bases from J, with 18 bases in between. CDR3 nucleotide sequence: TGTGCCAGCAGCATCGGACAGTTTCCTGGTGGCTACACCTTC. Translation gives CASSIGQFPGGYTF.